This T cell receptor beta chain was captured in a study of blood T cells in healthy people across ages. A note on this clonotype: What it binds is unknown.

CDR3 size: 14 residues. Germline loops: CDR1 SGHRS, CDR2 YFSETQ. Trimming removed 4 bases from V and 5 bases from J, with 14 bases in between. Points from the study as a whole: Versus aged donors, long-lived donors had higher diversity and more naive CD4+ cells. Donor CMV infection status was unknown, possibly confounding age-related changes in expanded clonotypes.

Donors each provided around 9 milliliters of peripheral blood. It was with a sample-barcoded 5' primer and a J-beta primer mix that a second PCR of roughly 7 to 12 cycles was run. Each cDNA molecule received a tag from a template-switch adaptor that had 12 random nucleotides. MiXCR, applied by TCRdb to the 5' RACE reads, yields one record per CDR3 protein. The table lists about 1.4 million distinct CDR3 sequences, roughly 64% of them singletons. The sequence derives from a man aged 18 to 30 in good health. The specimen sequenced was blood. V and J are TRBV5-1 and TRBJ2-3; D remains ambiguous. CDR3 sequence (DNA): TGCGCCAGCAGCCGGCTTGGGCCTCGAGATACGCAGTATTTT. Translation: CASSRLGPRDTQYF.